A single sample gave rise to the 24 T cell receptor beta chains below, sequenced in a study of blood T cell repertoires in COVID-19. Sequencing was performed with immunoSEQ multiplex PCR; in TCRdb, only in-frame clones are kept and a portion is missing. The sample yields about 170,000 clones, about 80% seen once. The sequencing input was PBMCs or T cells enriched from blood (not recorded which). The receptors come from a woman between 65 and 79 years old in a cohort exposed to, infected with or recovered from COVID-19 (not recorded which).

This rearrangement joins TRBV28 to TRBJ1-5; tentatively, D is TRBD1 (6 bases). V was cut by 8 bases and J by 4 bases, with 18 bases left in between. The CDR3 runs to 15 residues. Germline CDR1 reads MDHEN; CDR2 reads SYDVKM. This CDR3 reads CASRLPGHRNQPQHF. The DNA for the CDR3 is TGTGCCAGCCGGCTTCCGGGACACCGAAATCAGCCCCAGCATTTT. Based on the CDR3 plus reference TRBV28 and TRBJ1-5, the full variable domain is DVKVTQSSRYLVKRTGEKVFLECVQDMDHENMFWYRQDPGLGLRLIYFSYDVKMKEKGDIPEGYSVSREKKERFSLILESASTNQTSMYLCASRLPGHRNQPQHFGDGTRLSIL.

The chain is built from TRBV24-1 and TRBJ2-1; 14 nucleotides agree with TRBD2. V lost 4 bases to trimming and J lost 1 base; unmatched junction nucleotides: 8. The V gene's germline CDR1 is KGHDR and CDR2 SFDVKD. CDR3 length: 19 amino acids. The CDR3 loop reads CATSEAGLAGGSSYNEQFF. The CDR3 DNA reads TGTGCCACCAGTGAAGCCGGACTAGCGGGAGGCAGTTCCTACAATGAGCAGTTCTTC.

The rearrangement links TRBV5-1 to TRBJ1-2, with a possible D match to TRBD1 (6 bases). The CDR3 totals 15 residues. With 4 bases removed from V and 7 bases from J, the gap between germline ends came to 20 bases. In germline, CDR1 is SGHRS, CDR2 YFSETQ. The CDR3 is CASSMGAGALSGYTF. The CDR3 region has the DNA TGCGCCAGCAGCATGGGGGCAGGGGCCCTCTCTGGCTACACCTTC.

The chain couples TRBV4-1 to TRBJ1-4; D not resolved. Germline V gives CDR1 MGHRA, CDR2 YSYEKL. Trimming took 1 base from V and 4 from J, leaving 10 bases between them. This CDR3 is built from 15 residues. In DNA, the CDR3 is TGCGCCAGCAGCCAAGCTAGCGTTCTTAATGAAAAACTGTTTTTT. It codes for CASSQASVLNEKLFF.

The chain uses TRBV5-5 and TRBJ1-2, with 11 bases matching TRBD1. The CDR3 runs to 15 residues. CDR1 SGHKS and CDR2 YYEKEE come from the germline V gene (reference sequence). The ends lost 0 bases at V and 4 bases at J; junction bases unmatched: 2. CDR3 in DNA: TGTGCCAGCAGCTTGGGCGGGACAGGGGGCTATGGCTACACCTTC. This sequence encodes CASSLGGTGGYGYTF.

The chain combines TRBV9 with TRBJ2-2; 10 bases match TRBD2. The CDR3 totals 16 residues. Germline CDR1 and CDR2: SGDLS and YYNGEE. Losses at the gene ends were 0 bases for V and 6 bases for J; bases not matched to a gene: 5. The CDR3 nucleotides read TGTGCCAGCAGCGTAGAAGCGGGAGGGTACGCCGGGGAGCTGTTTTTT. This encodes CASSVEAGGYAGELFF.

This clone was seen more than once but under ten times. This chain connects TRBV4-2 to TRBJ2-2, with TRBD2 as a possible D gene (5 bases). The CDR3 spans 15 residues. Trimming shortened V by 2 bases and J by 2 bases, and 9 bases separated the two germline ends. Germline CDR1 reads LGHNA; CDR2 reads YNFKEQ. CDR3: CASSQRGGNTGELFF. In DNA, the CDR3 is TGTGCCAGCAGCCAACGCGGAGGTAACACCGGGGAGCTGTTTTTT.

The chain links TRBV9 to TRBJ1-2; TRBD1 matches at 8 bases. Germline trimming cut 4 bases from V and 11 bases from J; bases unmatched to any gene: 10. Germline CDR1 and CDR2: SGDLS and YYNGEE. The CDR3 runs to 13 residues. The CDR3 is CASSPRGQGGYTF. CDR3 nucleotide sequence: TGTGCCAGCAGCCCCCGAGGACAGGGTGGGTACACCTTC.

The V gene is TRBV3-1 (or the pseudogene TRBV3-2), the J gene TRBJ2-1; the match to TRBD2 covers 7 bases. The ends lost 3 bases at V and 4 bases at J; junction bases unmatched: 6. Looked up from germline, CDR1 is LGHDT and CDR2 is YNNKEL (reference sequence). The CDR3 is made up of 15 amino acids. The CDR3 DNA is TGTGCCAGCAGCCATACCAGCGGGGTATACAATGAGCAGTTCTTC. This codes for CASSHTSGVYNEQFF.

This chain's CDR3 is CASSYPTGTRTPLHF. The CDR3 DNA reads TGTGCCAGCAGTTACCCGACAGGGACCCGGACACCCCTCCACTTT. V is TRBV6-2 or TRBV6-3 and J is TRBJ1-6; TRBD1 matches 7 bases. With 2 bases clipped from V and 11 bases from J, the junction kept 9 bases outside the gene matches. Germline CDR1 MNHEY, CDR2 SVGEGT. This CDR3 is 15 amino acids long.

This clone was seen once. The V gene is TRBV18, the J gene TRBJ2-1, with TRBD1 identical over 7 bases. Trimming removed 3 bases from V and 1 base from J; junction bases left unmatched: 6. The CDR3 runs 16 residues. Germline CDR1 reads KGHSH; CDR2 reads LQKENI. CDR3 amino acids: CASSPYPTGSYNEQFF. In nucleotides, the CDR3 is TGTGCCAGCTCACCGTATCCGACAGGGTCCTACAATGAGCAGTTCTTC. Full variable domain (rest looked up from reference TRBV18 and TRBJ2-1): NAGVMQNPRHLVRRRGQEARLRCSPMKGHSHVYWYRQLPEEGLKFMVYLQKENIIDESGMPKERFSAEFPKEGPSILRIQQVVRGDSAAYFCASSPYPTGSYNEQFFGPGTRLTVL.

The chain has TRBV7-6 and TRBJ1-3, with D unclear. CDR1 is SGHVS, CDR2 FNYEAQ, per germline. This CDR3 is 14 amino acids long. Trimming took 1 base from V and 2 from J, leaving 6 bases between them. In DNA, the CDR3 is TGTGCCAGCAGCTTAGGAGCTCCTGGAAACACCATATATTTT. Its translation is CASSLGAPGNTIYF.

This clone was seen just once. The same CDR3 can be traced to other DNA sequences in this sample. The chain joins TRBV18 to TRBJ2-3, with a possible D match to TRBD2 (5 bases). Germline CDR1 KGHSH, CDR2 LQKENI. V was clipped by 3 bases and J by 0 bases, with 7 bases between them. This CDR3 is 14 amino acids long. CDR3 amino acids: CASSPRGSTDTQYF. In DNA form, the CDR3 reads TGTGCCAGCTCACCCCGGGGTAGCACAGATACGCAGTATTTT.

CDR3 in amino acids: CASSFGQGSSEQYF. CDR3 in DNA: TGCGCCAGCAGCTTCGGACAGGGCTCTAGCGAGCAGTACTTC. This chain links TRBV5-1 with TRBJ2-7; TRBD1 matches 8 bases. The CDR3 contains 14 residues. CDR1 and CDR2 (germline): SGHRS, YFSETQ. Trimming removed 2 bases from V and 6 bases from J; junction bases left unmatched: 7.

This clone came up a few times. The CDR3 region is CASERGPSYEQYF. In nucleotides, the CDR3 is TGTGCCAGTGAGCGGGGACCTTCCTACGAGCAGTACTTC. J is TRBJ2-7 and V is TRBV21-1; the table's D call, TRBD2, was not checked against the DNA. TRBV21-1 is tagged as a pseudogene. The CDR3 runs 13 residues.

The chain joins TRBV7-9 to TRBJ1-1, with D maybe TRBD1 (5 bases). Trimming cost V 5 bases and J 4 bases, with 17 bases left between them. The CDR3 runs to 15 residues. Germline CDR1 and CDR2: SEHNR and FQNEAQ (reference sequence). CDR3 in DNA: TGTGCCAGCAGCATTTACCGGGGGGAAGCCACTGAAGCTTTCTTT. This sequence encodes CASSIYRGEATEAFF.

The chain couples TRBV3-1 (or the pseudogene TRBV3-2) to TRBJ1-6, with D hard to call. Germline assignment: CDR1 LGHDT and CDR2 YNNKEL (reference sequence). This CDR3 spans 17 amino acids. V lost 1 base and J 6 bases, leaving 16 bases between the germline ends. CDR3 in amino acids: CASSQVSGGWSNSPLHF. DNA of the CDR3: TGTGCCAGCAGCCAAGTAAGCGGAGGCTGGAGTAATTCACCCCTCCACTTT.

This clone was counted a few times. The V call is TRBV28, the J call TRBJ1-1; tentatively, D is TRBD1 (5 bases). Germline V CDR1 and CDR2: MDHEN, SYDVKM. The CDR3 is 14 residues long. The V gene lost 3 bases and the J gene lost 2 bases, with 10 bases spanning the gap. The CDR3 DNA sequence: TGTGCCAGCAGTTTCCACAGGTTCAACACTGAAGCTTTCTTT. Protein product: CASSFHRFNTEAFF.

J is TRBJ1-2 and V is TRBV5-4, with TRBD1 as a possible D gene (6 bases). V lost 2 bases and J 8 bases, leaving 13 bases between the germline ends. The germline V gene encodes CDR1 SGHNT and CDR2 YYREEE (reference sequence). CDR3 length: 13 residues. The CDR3 nucleotides read TGTGCCAGCAGCTTTGGGGGGGCGAACGGCTACACCTTC. Residues: CASSFGGANGYTF.

V gene TRBV5-4 combines with J gene TRBJ2-1; 7 bases are a match to TRBD2. Trimming at V came to 2 bases and at J to 4 bases, leaving 6 bases not matched to a gene. CDR1 and CDR2 from the germline V gene are SGHNT and YYREEE (reference sequence). The CDR3 consists of 15 residues. The CDR3 loop reads CASSFPGGKYNEQFF. The CDR3 nucleotides are TGTGCCAGCAGCTTCCCGGGAGGAAAATACAATGAGCAGTTCTTC.

The V and J genes are TRBV7-8 and TRBJ1-1, with D uncertain. The CDR3 contains 12 residues. Germline V gene lookup returns CDR1 SGHVS and CDR2 FQNEAQ. The V end lost 1 base, the J end lost 9 bases, and 9 bases lay between the germline ends. This chain's CDR3 is CASSLVGGKAFF. DNA of the CDR3: TGTGCCAGCAGCTTAGTGGGAGGGAAAGCTTTCTTT.

The chain carries TRBV9 and TRBJ2-6; D uncertain. This CDR3 comprises 15 residues. V was pared by 5 bases and J by 3 bases, with 12 bases between. Germline CDR1 reads SGDLS; CDR2 reads YYNGEE. The chain's CDR3 is CASSKSLFGANVLTF. CDR3 nucleotides: TGTGCCAGCAGTAAGAGTTTATTTGGGGCCAACGTCCTGACTTTC.

V and J are TRBV11-2 and TRBJ1-3; 9 bases fit TRBD1. This CDR3 spans 15 amino acids. Germline loops: CDR1 SGHAT, CDR2 FQNNGV. J lost 0 bases, V lost 3 bases, and 0 bases had no gene match. CDR3 loop: CASSLGQGSGNTIYF. Here the CDR3 DNA reads TGTGCCAGCAGCTTGGGACAGGGCTCTGGAAACACCATATATTTT.

The chain joins TRBV19 to TRBJ2-5; D gene ambiguous. CDR1 is LNHDA, CDR2 SQIVND, per germline (reference sequence). This CDR3 contains 13 residues. V shed 1 base and J shed 4 bases, with 7 bases lying between them. The CDR3 is CASSIGARETQYF. CDR3 nucleotide sequence: TGTGCCAGTAGTATAGGGGCCCGAGAGACCCAGTACTTC.